What follows are 9 T cell receptor beta chains derived from one specimen sequenced in a study of OX40 agonist ivuxolimab in advanced cancers. The library was built by means of the immunoSEQ multiplex PCR assay. TCRdb's version of the immuneACCESS table is confined to in-frame rearrangements and falls short of the full clone set. An unresolved V gene accounts for under half of the shortfall where checked; the remainder is of unknown origin. The sample table records some 50,000 clones; 83% of these occur just once. The ten largest account for 3% to 3.5% of the sample. The material was CD4+ or CD8+ T cells sorted from blood, obtained in a trial of the OX40 agonist ivuxolimab. These receptors originate from an adult with an advanced solid tumor such as melanoma, head and neck, liver or kidney cancer.

J is TRBJ2-2 and V is TRBV6-6; D is possibly TRBD1 (5 bases). This CDR3 region has 14 residues. CDR1 is MNHNY, CDR2 SVGAGI, per germline (reference sequence). The V end lost 7 bases, the J end lost 6 bases, and 15 bases lay between the germline ends. The chain's CDR3 is CASKRGSTPGELFF. The CDR3 bases are TGTGCCAGCAAAAGGGGCAGTACGCCCGGGGAGCTGTTTTTT.

The chain is built from TRBV6-1 and TRBJ2-7; possibly TRBD2 for D (5 bases). Germline V lookup: CDR1 MNHNS, CDR2 SASEGT. Trimming removed 6 bases from V and 4 bases from J, with 10 bases in between. This CDR3 spans 12 amino acids. CDR3 nucleotide sequence: TGTGCCAGCAGCCCCGGGATATACGAGCAGTACTTC. As protein: CASSPGIYEQYF.

The sample holds a few counts of this clone. This sequence joins TRBV6-6 and TRBJ1-5; D unresolved. V lost 2 bases and J 2 bases, leaving 10 bases between the germline ends. Germline loops: CDR1 MNHNY, CDR2 SVGAGI (reference sequence). The CDR3 consists of 15 residues. The CDR3 reads CASSYEGRGNQPQHF. In nucleotides, the CDR3 is TGTGCCAGCAGTTACGAGGGAAGAGGCAATCAGCCCCAGCATTTT.

The chain employs TRBV5-6 and TRBJ2-3; unclear D gene. The CDR3 contains 15 residues. Germline V gene sequence: CDR1 SGHDT, CDR2 YYEEEE. The V gene lost 3 bases and the J gene lost 6 bases, with 17 bases spanning the gap. The CDR3 region is CASSSGPSPPDTQYF. The CDR3 bases are TGTGCCAGCAGCTCGGGCCCATCCCCTCCCGATACGCAGTATTTT.

This chain connects TRBV19 to TRBJ1-1; no reliable D call. The length of the CDR3 is 14 residues. V lost 5 bases and J lost 4, with 14 bases in between. Germline V lookup: CDR1 LNHDA, CDR2 SQIVND (reference sequence). Written as DNA, the CDR3 is TGTGCCAGTAGTCCCCGGGCAGAGGGCACTGAAGCTTTCTTT. Amino acid sequence: CASSPRAEGTEAFF.

This chain connects TRBV6-5 to TRBJ2-7; D perhaps matches TRBD2 (6 bases). The CDR3 extends over 13 amino acids. Between the trimmed V and J ends, which lost 7 bases and 6 bases, there was a span of 16 bases. Germline CDR1 reads MNHEY; CDR2 reads SVGAGI. The CDR3 DNA reads TGTGCCAGCACCGGGACTGACGGGGCCGAGCAGTACTTC. Its protein is CASTGTDGAEQYF.

The chain carries TRBV6-1 and TRBJ1-3, with 12 bases identical to TRBD1. The CDR3 is made up of 16 amino acids. V was pared by 4 bases and J by 4 bases, with 5 bases of the junction left unmatched. The germline V gene has CDR1 MNHNS and CDR2 SASEGT. DNA of the CDR3: TGTGCCAGCAGTGGGGGACAGGGGGCGGCAGGAAACACCATATATTTT. Translating gives CASSGGQGAAGNTIYF.

The J gene is TRBJ2-7, the V gene TRBV7-6, with TRBD2 matching over 11 bases. With 5 bases clipped from V and 0 bases from J, the junction kept 6 bases outside the gene matches. Germline V gives CDR1 SGHVS, CDR2 FNYEAQ. CDR3 size: 16 residues. The CDR3 region is CASSLGTSGSSYEQYF. Here the CDR3 DNA reads TGTGCCAGCAGCCTTGGGACTAGCGGCTCCTCCTACGAGCAGTACTTC. Full variable domain (remainder filled in from reference TRBV7-6 and TRBJ2-7): GAGVSQSPRYKVTKRGQDVALRCDPISGHVSLYWYRQALGQGPEFLTYFNYEAQQDKSGLPNDRFSAERPEGSISTLTIQRTEQRDSAMYRCASSLGTSGSSYEQYFGPGTRLTVT.

The rearrangement links TRBV9 to TRBJ2-1; 12 positions agree with TRBD2. Germline V gives CDR1 SGDLS, CDR2 YYNGEE. The CDR3 spans 18 residues. The V and J ends lost 0 bases and 6 bases, in that order; junction bases with no gene match: 10. CDR3 DNA sequence: TGTGCCAGCAGCGTAGCTACTAGCGGGAGGTTAATAGGCAATGAGCAGTTCTTC. Translated, it gives CASSVATSGRLIGNEQFF.